These 27 T cell receptor beta chains were all obtained from the same sample, sequenced in a study of shared T cell receptors in the human thymus. Data came from immunoSEQ multiplex PCR; TCRdb stores just in-frame clones and leaves some out. The sample comprises over 350,000 clones, about 95% of which are singletons, and approximately 0.02% rests with the top ten. Sequenced sample: thymocytes. Receptors originate from a human donor.

The rearrangement links TRBV9 to TRBJ2-6; D might be TRBD2 (6 bases). The germline gives CDR1 SGDLS, CDR2 YYNGEE. The V end lost 4 bases, the J end lost 2 bases, and 13 bases lay between the germline ends. The CDR3 extends over 16 amino acids. The CDR3 here is CASSPPSGAGANVLTF. CDR3 nucleotides: TGTGCCAGCAGCCCCCCTTCGGGGGCTGGGGCCAACGTCCTGACTTTC. Together with reference TRBV9 and TRBJ2-6, the CDR3 gives the full variable domain: DSGVTQTPKHLITATGQRVTLRCSPRSGDLSVYWYQQSLDQGLQFLIQYYNGEERAKGNILERFSAQQFPDLHSELNLSSLELGDSALYFCASSPPSGAGANVLTFGAGSRLTVL.

This sequence joins TRBV19 and TRBJ1-4, with TRBD1 identical over 8 bases. The CDR3 has 17 residues. Germline V lookup: CDR1 LNHDA, CDR2 SQIVND (reference sequence). J was trimmed by 2 bases and V by 2 bases; bases with no gene match: 7. This CDR3 reads CASSIIQGALTNEKLFF. The CDR3 nucleotides are TGTGCCAGTAGTATAATCCAGGGGGCATTGACTAATGAAAAACTGTTTTTT.

V and J are TRBV4-1 and TRBJ2-1, with 7 bases matching TRBD2. CDR1 MGHRA and CDR2 YSYEKL come from the germline V gene. The CDR3 length is 17 residues. V lost 5 bases, J lost 0 bases, and 10 bases stayed unmatched. The CDR3 DNA is TGCGCCAGCAGCTCACACGTCGGACTAGGCTCCTACAATGAGCAGTTCTTC. It specifies CASSSHVGLGSYNEQFF.

This chain joins TRBV5-1 and TRBJ1-1; D unresolved. Germline CDR1 reads SGHRS; CDR2 reads YFSETQ. The CDR3 length is 13 residues. Between the trimmed V and J ends, which lost 0 bases and 4 bases, there was a span of 7 bases. The DNA of the CDR3 is TGCGCCAGCAGCTTGGTAAGGGCCACTGAAGCTTTCTTT. Translated, it gives CASSLVRATEAFF.

The DNA of the CDR3 is TGTGCCAGCAGCGTCAGGCGGGGAGGGCGTACCTCCTACAATGAGCAGTTCTTC. This gives the protein CASSVRRGGRTSYNEQFF. The rearrangement joins TRBV5-4 to TRBJ2-1; 7 nucleotides match TRBD2. Trimming at V came to 4 bases and at J to 0 bases, leaving 13 bases not matched to a gene. The germline V gene has CDR1 SGHNT and CDR2 YYREEE (reference sequence). The CDR3 is 18 amino acids.

The gene calls are TRBV7-9 and TRBJ2-2; weak D call: TRBD1 (6 bases). The CDR3 has 15 residues. Germline CDR1 is SEHNR and CDR2 is FQNEAQ (reference sequence). The ends were cut back, 0 bases at V and 6 bases at J, with 11 bases in the middle. The CDR3 sequence is CASSLASGVPGELFF. The DNA for the CDR3 is TGTGCCAGCAGCTTAGCGTCAGGGGTCCCCGGGGAGCTGTTTTTT.

The V call is TRBV15, the J call TRBJ2-5; no clear D gene. The CDR3 consists of 16 residues. Germline V lookup: CDR1 LNHNV, CDR2 YYDKDF (reference sequence). The V end was cut by 1 base, the J end by 2 bases, with 14 bases between. CDR3 amino acids: CATSRAKGTPQETQYF. DNA for the CDR3: TGTGCCACCAGCAGAGCGAAGGGCACCCCACAAGAGACCCAGTACTTC.

The V gene is TRBV28, the J gene TRBJ2-1; 7 positions match TRBD1. Looked up from germline, CDR1 is MDHEN and CDR2 is SYDVKM. Trimming at V came to 5 bases and at J to 4 bases, leaving 5 bases not matched to a gene. The CDR3 runs to 14 residues. CDR3 sequence (DNA): TGTGCCAGCAGTCCCGAGGGACAGTACAATGAGCAGTTCTTC. Its protein is CASSPEGQYNEQFF.

This clone was detected a few times. The J gene is TRBJ2-3, the V gene TRBV6-1, with 7 bases matching TRBD2. After removal of 1 base from V and 2 bases from J, the junction contained 6 bases not matched to a gene. This CDR3 spans 16 amino acids. In germline, CDR1 is MNHNS, CDR2 SASEGT. CDR3 sequence (DNA): TGTGCCAGCAGTGAAGGGCGGGAGAAAGTCACAGATACGCAGTATTTT. Translated, it gives CASSEGREKVTDTQYF.

This rearrangement joins TRBV5-1 to TRBJ2-3; 12 bases map to TRBD2. CDR1 is SGHRS and CDR2 is YFSETQ in the germline V gene. There are 14 residues in the CDR3. After removal of 7 bases from V and 5 bases from J, the junction contained 5 bases not matched to a gene. CDR3 region: CASEPSGRGDTQYF. CDR3 nucleotide sequence: TGCGCCAGCGAGCCTAGCGGGAGGGGAGATACGCAGTATTTT. Full variable domain (outside the CDR3, taken from reference TRBV5-1 and TRBJ2-3): KAGVTQTPRYLIKTRGQQVTLSCSPISGHRSVSWYQQTPGQGLQFLFEYFSETQRNKGNFPGRFSGRQFSNSRSEMNVSTLELGDSALYLCASEPSGRGDTQYFGPGTRLTVL.

This sequence joins TRBV5-6 and TRBJ1-2, with 11 positions matching TRBD1. Trimming removed 4 bases from V and 7 bases from J; junction bases left unmatched: 6. This CDR3 is 14 amino acids long. Germline V gene lookup returns CDR1 SGHDT and CDR2 YYEEEE. The CDR3 region is CASSGGTGGGGYTF. CDR3 bases: TGTGCCAGCAGCGGTGGGACAGGGGGAGGTGGCTACACCTTC.

The DNA for the CDR3 is TGCGCCAGCACCCTCGATTCAACAGATACGCAGTATTTT. Amino acids: CASTLDSTDTQYF. The chain is built from TRBV10-2 and TRBJ2-3; D is undetermined. Germline lookup yields CDR1 WSHSY and CDR2 SAAADI. This CDR3 is built from 13 residues. Trimming left V 7 bases short and J 3 bases short, with 11 bases between.

This clone was counted once. This sequence joins TRBV27 and TRBJ2-3; TRBD2 aligns across 7 bases. V shed 8 bases, J shed 6 bases, and the junction held 14 bases outside the gene matches. CDR3 length: 15 amino acids. The germline CDR1 and CDR2 sequences are MNHEY and SMNVEV (reference sequence). The CDR3 nucleotides are TGTGCCAGCCGGAACTTGGGGGAGGGCCGGGATACGCAGTATTTT. Translated: CASRNLGEGRDTQYF.

The CDR3 DNA reads as TGCGCCAGCAGCTTGTTTAGCGGGAGGTCTGGTGAGCAGTTCTTC. This codes for CASSLFSGRSGEQFF. This chain links TRBV5-1 with TRBJ2-1; 10 bases fit TRBD2. The CDR3 is made up of 15 amino acids. V lost 1 base and J lost 9; bases outside the gene matches: 7. Per germline, CDR1 SGHRS and CDR2 YFSETQ.

The chain joins TRBV6-5 to TRBJ1-1; TRBD1 might be the D (5 bases). The CDR3 runs to 14 residues. With 10 bases removed from V and 1 base from J, the gap between germline ends came to 16 bases. The germline CDR1 and CDR2 sequences are MNHEY and SVGAGI. CDR3 in DNA: TGTGCCACCCAAATCCAGGGTGGGAACACTGAAGCTTTCTTT. Amino acids: CATQIQGGNTEAFF.

This chain joins TRBV6-5 and TRBJ2-1; D could derive from TRBD1 or TRBD2 (6 bases each). Germline loops: CDR1 MNHEY, CDR2 SVGAGI. V was pared by 3 bases and J by 6 bases, with 12 bases between. This CDR3 is built from 14 residues. The DNA for the CDR3 is TGTGCCAGCAGTTATGGGGGGCTGGGCAATGAGCAGTTCTTC. Protein product: CASSYGGLGNEQFF.

The genes are TRBV12-2 and TRBJ2-7; TRBD2 is the table's D call, not checked against the DNA. TRBV12-2 is tagged as a pseudogene. The CDR3 consists of 19 residues. The CDR3 DNA reads as TGTGCAAGTCGCTTAGAGGAGGAGCGACTAGCGGGAGGCCAAGGGGAGCAGTACTTC. As protein: CASRLEEERLAGGQGEQYF.

The V gene is TRBV4-1, the J gene TRBJ2-7; no clear D gene. Germline V CDR1 and CDR2: MGHRA, YSYEKL. The CDR3 has 16 amino acids. The ends were cut back, 4 bases at V and 1 base at J, with 17 bases in the middle. The CDR3 DNA reads as TGCGCCAGCAGCCCCCCCCAGCCCGGTCGGTCCTACGAGCAGTACTTC. Protein: CASSPPQPGRSYEQYF.

The chain carries TRBV27 and TRBJ2-7; 8 bases are a match to TRBD1. The germline gives CDR1 MNHEY, CDR2 SMNVEV (reference sequence). V shed 1 base and J 3 bases; nucleotides not matched to a gene: 5. The CDR3 is made up of 15 amino acids. CDR3 DNA sequence: TGTGCCAGCAGTTTATGGGACAGGCCGTACTACGAGCAGTACTTC. Translated, it gives CASSLWDRPYYEQYF.

This clone was seen only once. No DNA is shown, since the ends of the CDR3 on it are uncertain; the CDR3 is the one TCRdb lists. The chain is built from TRBV18 and TRBJ1-1. The CDR3 has 14 residues if both end residues are counted. Germline V gene lookup returns CDR1 KGHSH and CDR2 LQKENI. CDR3 loop: CASSLRASRTEAFF.

The chain uses TRBV14 and TRBJ2-3; 9 bases are a match to TRBD2. J lost 2 bases, V lost 6 bases, and 6 bases had no gene match. Germline V gives CDR1 SGHDN, CDR2 FVKESK. There are 15 residues in the CDR3. CDR3 in amino acids: CASSPSGVYTDTQYF. Here the CDR3 DNA reads TGTGCCAGCAGTCCTAGCGGGGTCTACACAGATACGCAGTATTTT.

The V and J genes are TRBV19 and TRBJ1-2; TRBD1 is a possible D gene (5 bases). The V end lost 8 bases, the J end lost 4 bases, and 20 bases lay between the germline ends. The CDR3 contains 15 residues. Germline lookup yields CDR1 LNHDA and CDR2 SQIVND (reference sequence). CDR3 loop: CASSLRGEGAYGYTF. CDR3 DNA: TGTGCCAGTTCTTTAAGGGGAGAAGGGGCCTATGGCTACACCTTC.

V and J are TRBV7-9 and TRBJ2-1; D is undetermined. Deletions cut 8 bases from V and 7 bases from J, with 9 bases between. CDR1 SEHNR and CDR2 FQNEAQ come from the germline V gene (reference sequence). This CDR3 has 11 amino acids. The CDR3 sequence is CASESANEQFF. The CDR3, as DNA: TGTGCCAGCGAGAGTGCGAATGAGCAGTTCTTC. Full variable domain (rest looked up from reference TRBV7-9 and TRBJ2-1): DTGVSQNPRHKITKRGQNVTFRCDPISEHNRLYWYRQTLGQGPEFLTYFQNEAQLEKSRLLSDRFSAERPKGSFSTLEIQRTEQGDSAMYLCASESANEQFFGPGTRLTVL.

The chain uses TRBV5-1 and TRBJ2-1, with D perhaps matching TRBD2 (6 bases). Germline CDR1 and CDR2: SGHRS and YFSETQ. This CDR3 is 15 amino acids long. V was trimmed by 2 bases and J by 4 bases, leaving 13 bases between them. The CDR3: CASSLGGVQYNEQFF. The DNA for the CDR3 is TGCGCCAGCAGCTTAGGCGGGGTCCAATACAATGAGCAGTTCTTC. Filled out from reference TRBV5-1 and TRBJ2-1, the complete variable domain reads KAGVTQTPRYLIKTRGQQVTLSCSPISGHRSVSWYQQTPGQGLQFLFEYFSETQRNKGNFPGRFSGRQFSNSRSEMNVSTLELGDSALYLCASSLGGVQYNEQFFGPGTRLTVL.

The chain combines TRBV27 with TRBJ1-5, with D unclear. With 0 bases removed from V and 5 bases from J, the gap between germline ends came to 8 bases. Germline CDR1 is MNHEY and CDR2 is SMNVEV (reference sequence). CDR3 length: 14 amino acids. The CDR3 DNA sequence: TGTGCCAGCAGTTTATCGGCTATTCATCAGCCCCAGCATTTT. Amino acid sequence: CASSLSAIHQPQHF.

CDR3 sequence (DNA): TGCGCCAGCAGCGGACTAGCGGATCCCTCCTACAATGAGCAGTTCTTC. Translated: CASSGLADPSYNEQFF. The chain recombines TRBV5-1 with TRBJ2-1; 10 bases are a match to TRBD2. The CDR3 has 16 residues. The V and J ends lost 4 bases and 0 bases, in that order; junction bases with no gene match: 4. The V gene's germline CDR1 is SGHRS and CDR2 YFSETQ.

This chain joins TRBV28 and TRBJ1-4, with 10 bases fitting TRBD1. The CDR3 is made up of 21 amino acids. Germline V CDR1 and CDR2: MDHEN, SYDVKM. V was clipped by 9 bases and J by 3 bases; unmatched bases: 25. Here the CDR3 reads CASSARPRRDRGTQANEKLFF. Written as DNA, the CDR3 is TGTGCCAGTTCGGCAAGGCCACGGCGGGACAGGGGAACGCAAGCTAATGAAAAACTGTTTTTT.